This is a list of T cell receptor beta chains from one sample in a study of shared clonotypes between healthy human individuals. Libraries were prepared by immunoSEQ multiplex PCR; TCRdb keeps only in-frame clonotypes and omits some of them. Among more than 850,000 clones, 75% to 80% were seen once, and the ten largest hold 0.52%. The specimen sequenced was memory CD4+ T cells from PBMCs. The receptor set was obtained from a man younger than 35 in good health. Some clones in this sample may be carry-over from other donors' samples. CDR3s include the opening cysteine and the closing phenylalanine or tryptophan. The order of the fields is D gene, V gene, clone size, J gene, CDR3 protein, CDR3 DNA. A D gene is named only where the DNA matches it firmly. The size of a clone is reported for some rows only, either as once, few or many, or as a class for expanded clones.

D: TRBD1; V: TRBV7-3; size: once; J: TRBJ2-3; CDR3: CASSRDSLLTDTQYF; DNA: TGTGCCAGCAGCCGGGACAGTCTTCTAACAGATACGCAGTATTTT
D: TRBD2; V: TRBV9; size: NA; J: TRBJ2-1; CDR3: CASSPGASGRVNEQFF; DNA: TGTGCCAGCAGCCCAGGGGCTAGCGGGAGGGTTAATGAGCAGTTCTTC
D: TRBD1; V: TRBV27; size: NA; J: TRBJ1-2; CDR3: CASSLKGAHYGYTF; DNA: TGTGCCAGCAGTTTAAAGGGGGCTCACTATGGCTACACCTTC
D: TRBD1; V: TRBV18; size: NA; J: TRBJ2-7; CDR3: CASSPPWDRGDLATDEQYF; DNA: TGTGCCAGCTCACCACCGTGGGACAGGGGCGATCTTGCGACCGACGAGCAGTACTTC
D: NA; V: TRBV20-1; size: NA; J: TRBJ2-7; CDR3: CSASKGSEQYF; DNA: TGCAGTGCTAGTAAGGGGTCCGAGCAGTACTTC
D: TRBD2; V: TRBV18; size: NA; J: TRBJ2-7; CDR3: CASSPLGRAGYEQYF; DNA: TGTGCCAGCTCACCACTTGGGAGGGCCGGGTACGAGCAGTACTTC
D: TRBD1; V: TRBV2; size: NA; J: TRBJ2-3; CDR3: CASSETGSPAGGTDTQYF; DNA: TGTGCCAGCAGTGAAACAGGCTCCCCGGCAGGGGGAACAGATACGCAGTATTTT
D: NA; V: TRBV6-5; size: NA; J: TRBJ2-7; CDR3: CASRRGRERTYEQYF; DNA: TGTGCCAGCCGACGGGGGCGGGAGAGAACCTACGAGCAGTACTTC
D: NA; V: TRBV10-3; size: NA; J: TRBJ2-2; CDR3: CAVRTQNTGELFF; DNA: TGTGCCGTTAGGACGCAGAACACCGGGGAGCTGTTTTTT
D: TRBD2; V: TRBV28; size: NA; J: TRBJ2-7; CDR3: CAARGAYEQYF; DNA: TGTGCCGCCCGGGGGGCCTACGAGCAGTACTTC
D: NA; V: TRBV7-3; size: NA; J: TRBJ2-1; CDR3: CASSTQGAIQSTEQFF; DNA: TGTGCCAGCAGCACTCAAGGGGCGATACAATCCACTGAGCAGTTCTTC
D: NA; V: TRBV29-1; size: NA; J: TRBJ2-7; CDR3: CSSRRGDGEQYF; DNA: TGCAGCTCACGACGGGGCGACGGCGAGCAGTACTTC
D: TRBD1; V: TRBV27; size: NA; J: TRBJ1-2; CDR3: CASSPDLRTGGRYGYTF; DNA: TGTGCCAGCAGTCCAGACCTCAGGACAGGGGGCCGCTATGGCTACACCTTC
D: NA; V: TRBV27; size: NA; J: TRBJ2-2; CDR3: CASSGWDTGELFF; DNA: TGTGCCAGCAGCGGGTGGGACACCGGGGAGCTGTTTTTT
D: TRBD2; V: TRBV7-2; size: NA; J: TRBJ2-2; CDR3: CASSRRAGWGTGELFF; DNA: TGTGCCAGCAGCAGAAGAGCGGGGTGGGGCACCGGGGAGCTGTTTTTT
D: NA; V: TRBV30; size: once; J: TRBJ2-2; CDR3: CAWSWRVGELFF; DNA: TGTGCCTGGAGTTGGAGGGTCGGGGAGCTGTTTTTT
D: NA; V: TRBV18; size: NA; J: TRBJ2-3; CDR3: CASSPNADTQYF; DNA: TGTGCCAGCTCACCCAACGCGGATACGCAGTATTTT
D: TRBD1; V: TRBV19; size: NA; J: TRBJ2-7; CDR3: CASSRLAGQAVDEQYF; DNA: TGTGCCAGTAGTAGACTCGCGGGACAGGCCGTCGACGAGCAGTACTTC
D: NA; V: TRBV10-3; size: NA; J: TRBJ2-3; CDR3: CATGKGGITDTQYF; DNA: TGTGCCACGGGGAAGGGCGGGATCACAGATACGCAGTATTTT
D: NA; V: TRBV7-9; size: NA; J: TRBJ1-5; CDR3: CASSLVEGPMVQPQHF; DNA: TGTGCCAGCAGCTTAGTGGAGGGGCCCATGGTTCAGCCCCAGCATTTT
D: NA; V: TRBV19; size: NA; J: TRBJ2-3; CDR3: CASRRESTDTQYF; DNA: TGTGCCAGTCGTCGGGAAAGCACAGATACGCAGTATTTT
D: TRBD2; V: TRBV4-1; size: NA; J: TRBJ2-1; CDR3: CASSQDPGLARYNEQFF; DNA: TGCGCCAGCAGCCAAGACCCGGGACTAGCGCGCTACAATGAGCAGTTCTTC
D: NA; V: TRBV25-1; size: NA; J: TRBJ2-1; CDR3: CASSDSGSWEQFF; DNA: TGTGCCAGCAGTGATTCCGGCAGCTGGGAGCAGTTCTTC
D: TRBD2; V: TRBV7-6; size: NA; J: TRBJ2-6; CDR3: CASSTPGGSGISGANVLTF; DNA: TGTGCCAGCAGCACGCCCGGGGGTAGCGGGATCTCTGGGGCCAACGTCCTGACTTTC
D: TRBD2; V: TRBV9; size: many; J: TRBJ2-7; CDR3: CASSLSTSGSYEQYF; DNA: TGTGCCAGCAGCCTCTCGACTAGCGGCTCCTACGAGCAGTACTTC
D: TRBD2; V: TRBV4-2; size: NA; J: TRBJ2-7; CDR3: CASSGRTSGDKQYF; DNA: TGTGCCAGCAGTGGGCGGACTAGCGGGGACAAGCAGTACTTC
D: NA; V: TRBV5-4; size: NA; J: TRBJ1-1; CDR3: CASSPGEMNTEAFF; DNA: TGTGCCAGCAGCCCGGGGGAAATGAACACTGAAGCTTTCTTT
D: TRBD2; V: TRBV11-1; size: NA; J: TRBJ2-3; CDR3: CASTIGLGTDTQYF; DNA: TGTGCCAGCACCATTGGACTAGGAACAGATACGCAGTATTTT
D: NA; V: TRBV4-3; size: NA; J: TRBJ2-1; CDR3: CASSQDRLGAGMNEQFF; DNA: TGCGCCAGCAGCCAAGACCGACTTGGGGCAGGGATGAATGAGCAGTTCTTC
D: NA; V: TRBV7-9; size: NA; J: TRBJ2-3; CDR3: CASRSSGGAKDTQYF; DNA: TGTGCCAGCAGATCCTCCGGAGGGGCGAAAGATACGCAGTATTTT
D: NA; V: TRBV27; size: NA; J: TRBJ1-2; CDR3: CASSLSQGRGYTF; DNA: TGTGCCAGCAGTTTATCCCAGGGTCGAGGCTACACCTTC
D: TRBD1; V: TRBV18; size: NA; J: TRBJ2-2; CDR3: CASSPTGATNTGELFF; DNA: TGTGCCAGCTCACCGACAGGGGCAACGAACACCGGGGAGCTGTTTTTT
D: NA; V: TRBV28; size: few; J: TRBJ2-3; CDR3: CASSLVPLGSQYF; DNA: TGTGCCAGCAGTTTAGTTCCCCTAGGGTCGCAGTATTTT
D: NA; V: TRBV27; size: NA; J: TRBJ1-3; CDR3: CASSPLERSGNTIYF; DNA: TGTGCCAGCAGCCCCTTAGAGCGTTCTGGAAACACCATATATTTT
D: NA; V: TRBV4-1; size: NA; J: TRBJ2-5; CDR3: CASSLYSLQETQYF; DNA: TGCGCCAGCAGCCTTTACAGTCTCCAAGAGACCCAGTACTTC
D: NA; V: TRBV5-1; size: NA; J: TRBJ2-1; CDR3: CASRSTQARNEQFF; DNA: TGCGCCAGCAGATCGACCCAGGCGCGCAATGAGCAGTTCTTC
D: NA; V: TRBV5-1; size: NA; J: TRBJ1-1; CDR3: CASSLAPGASNTEAFF; DNA: TGCGCCAGCAGCTTGGCCCCCGGGGCATCTAACACTGAAGCTTTCTTT
D: NA; V: TRBV19; size: NA; J: TRBJ1-1; CDR3: CASSLWTKNTEAFF; DNA: TGTGCCAGTAGTTTGTGGACAAAGAACACTGAAGCTTTCTTT
D: NA; V: TRBV2; size: NA; J: TRBJ2-3; CDR3: CASSFTADTQYF; DNA: TGTGCCAGCAGCTTTACGGCAGATACGCAGTATTTT
D: TRBD2; V: TRBV19; size: NA; J: TRBJ2-1; CDR3: CASSAGLAGGVYEQFF; DNA: TGTGCCAGTAGTGCGGGACTAGCGGGAGGTGTTTATGAGCAGTTCTTC
D: NA; V: TRBV5-1; size: NA; J: TRBJ2-1; CDR3: CASSLASGAYYNEQFF; DNA: TGCGCCAGCAGCTTGGCCTCGGGGGCCTACTACAATGAGCAGTTCTTC
D: NA; V: TRBV28; size: NA; J: TRBJ1-5; CDR3: CASSRNYYSNQPQHF; DNA: TGTGCCAGCAGTCGAAACTATTATAGCAATCAGCCCCAGCATTTT
D: NA; V: TRBV11-2; size: NA; J: TRBJ1-1; CDR3: CAGGSGTEAFF; DNA: TGTGCCGGGGGGAGTGGCACTGAAGCTTTCTTT
D: NA; V: TRBV11-2; size: NA; J: TRBJ2-5; CDR3: CASSRNLVQETQYF; DNA: TGTGCCAGCAGCCGAAATTTGGTCCAAGAGACCCAGTACTTC
D: NA; V: TRBV7-3; size: NA; J: TRBJ1-1; CDR3: CASSQTGYTEAFF; DNA: TGTGCCAGCAGCCAGACAGGCTACACTGAAGCTTTCTTT
D: TRBD1; V: TRBV28; size: few; J: TRBJ1-2; CDR3: CASSLITGGAVYGYTF; DNA: TGTGCCAGCAGTTTAATAACAGGGGGCGCGGTATATGGCTACACCTTC
D: NA; V: TRBV5-4; size: NA; J: TRBJ2-2; CDR3: CASSLVRGANTGELFF; DNA: TGTGCCAGCAGCTTGGTCAGGGGCGCGAACACCGGGGAGCTGTTTTTT
D: NA; V: TRBV9; size: NA; J: TRBJ1-3; CDR3: CASSAWSTPGAISGNTIYF; DNA: TGTGCCAGCAGCGCATGGTCGACCCCCGGGGCCATCTCTGGAAACACCATATATTTT
D: NA; V: TRBV7-2; size: NA; J: TRBJ2-5; CDR3: CASSPDRRVETQYF; DNA: TGTGCCAGCAGCCCGGACAGGAGGGTGGAGACCCAGTACTTC
D: TRBD2; V: TRBV19; size: NA; J: TRBJ2-3; CDR3: CASRDYLSDTQYF; DNA: TGTGCCAGCCGGGACTATTTATCAGATACGCAGTATTTT
D: TRBD2; V: TRBV7-9; size: many; J: TRBJ2-3; CDR3: CASSSTSGRPTDTQYF; DNA: TGTGCCAGCAGCTCGACTAGCGGGAGGCCCACAGATACGCAGTATTTT
D: NA; V: TRBV6-1; size: NA; J: TRBJ2-2; CDR3: CASSEAVWASSLYTGELFF; DNA: TGTGCCAGCAGTGAAGCGGTCTGGGCTAGCAGTCTTTACACCGGGGAGCTGTTTTTT
D: NA; V: TRBV15; size: NA; J: TRBJ2-3; CDR3: CATSGLLYTDTQYF; DNA: TGTGCCACCAGCGGTTTGCTTTACACAGATACGCAGTATTTT
D: NA; V: TRBV25-1; size: NA; J: TRBJ2-7; CDR3: CASSGLNEQYF; DNA: TGTGCCAGCAGTGGCCTAAACGAGCAGTACTTC
D: NA; V: TRBV6-6; size: NA; J: TRBJ1-4; CDR3: CASSYPGGREKLFF; DNA: TGTGCCAGCAGTTACCCGGGGGGGCGAGAAAAACTGTTTTTT
D: NA; V: TRBV27; size: NA; J: TRBJ2-6; CDR3: CASSTYRASGANVLTF; DNA: TGTGCCAGCAGTACATACCGGGCCTCTGGGGCCAACGTCCTGACTTTC
D: NA; V: TRBV5-3; size: once; J: TRBJ1-2; CDR3: CARSFLDSIPSNYGYTF; DNA: TGTGCCAGAAGCTTTTTGGACAGCATTCCCTCTAACTATGGCTACACCTTC
D: TRBD1; V: TRBV5-1; size: NA; J: TRBJ2-5; CDR3: CASSGGQGIEETQYF; DNA: TGCGCCAGCAGCGGGGGACAGGGGATAGAAGAGACCCAGTACTTC
D: NA; V: TRBV5-1; size: many; J: TRBJ1-1; CDR3: CASSDEGPEAFF; DNA: TGCGCCAGCAGCGACGAGGGGCCTGAAGCTTTCTTT
D: TRBD2; V: TRBV5-4; size: few; J: TRBJ2-3; CDR3: CASSWGLAGATDTQYF; DNA: TGTGCCAGCAGCTGGGGACTAGCGGGAGCAACAGATACGCAGTATTTT